This TCR beta chain was recorded in a study of beta chain features in type 1 diabetes. All of the isolated RNA was reverse transcribed, so expressed TCRB transcripts were sequenced. Profiling relied on immunoSEQ multiplex PCR, and the TCRdb table lists in-frame clones only, not all of them. The sample has under 950,000 clones, roughly 15% seen once. The CDR3 has 19 amino acids. V dropped 0 bases and J dropped 0; count of bases not matched to a gene: 10. Looked up from germline, CDR1 is SGHDN and CDR2 is FVKESK. The clonotype originates from a woman between 18 and 30 years old in good health. The chain combines TRBV14 with TRBJ2-7, with 11 bases that match TRBD2. The sequenced material came from naive CD4+ T cells from blood. The CDR3 coding sequence is TGTGCCAGCAGCCAAGATCGTCTAAGGACTAGCGGGCACTCCTACGAGCAGTACTTC. Translated: CASSQDRLRTSGHSYEQYF. The full variable domain, in which reference TRBV14 and TRBJ2-7 provide the parts outside the CDR3, is EAGVTQFPSHSVIEKGQTVTLRCDPISGHDNLYWYRRVMGKEIKFLLHFVKESKQDESGMPNNRFLAERTGGTYSTLKVQPAELEDSGVYFCASSQDRLRTSGHSYEQYFGPGTRLTVT.